The 24 T cell receptor beta chains below come from one sample, sequenced in a study of shared clonotypes between healthy human individuals. TCRdb's copy holds only in-frame clones and misses some; the assay was immunoSEQ multiplex PCR. The sample lists around 1.6 million clones, roughly 98% occurring once. The material sequenced was naive CD4+ T cells sorted from blood. The sample's subset: CD45RA+ positively selected. These receptors all come from a man between 25 and 39 years old in good health.

The rearrangement links TRBV11-2 to TRBJ2-2; D is unresolved. This CDR3 spans 17 amino acids. Trimming pared 3 bases from V and 0 bases from J, leaving 14 bases between. Germline CDR1 and CDR2: SGHAT and FQNNGV. The CDR3 DNA reads TGTGCCAGCAGCTTTTTTGGCGGCAGCGCGAACACCGGGGAGCTGTTTTTT. Residues: CASSFFGGSANTGELFF.

V is TRBV15 and J is TRBJ1-5; D perhaps matches TRBD1 (5 bases). The V gene lost 4 bases and the J gene lost 2 bases, with 15 bases spanning the gap. The CDR3 spans 16 residues. Germline assignment: CDR1 LNHNV and CDR2 YYDKDF (reference sequence). In DNA, the CDR3 is TGTGCCACCAGCACCATCCGGACGGGACGCAATCAGCCCCAGCATTTT. Translation: CATSTIRTGRNQPQHF.

The chain combines TRBV28 with TRBJ2-5, with a possible D match to TRBD1 (5 bases). The CDR3 has 13 amino acids. In germline, CDR1 is MDHEN, CDR2 SYDVKM. Trimming left V 7 bases short and J 5 bases short, with 14 bases between. In DNA form, the CDR3 reads TGTGCCAGCACCCAGGGCCCTTGGGAGACCCAGTACTTC. Its translation: CASTQGPWETQYF. Using reference TRBV28 and TRBJ2-5 for the parts outside the CDR3, the full variable domain is DVKVTQSSRYLVKRTGEKVFLECVQDMDHENMFWYRQDPGLGLRLIYFSYDVKMKEKGDIPEGYSVSREKKERFSLILESASTNQTSMYLCASTQGPWETQYFGPGTRLLVL.

This clone came up once. The chain has TRBV29-1 and TRBJ2-7, with D possibly matching TRBD1 (6 bases). Germline V lookup: CDR1 SQVTM, CDR2 ANQGSEA. Deletions cut 4 bases from V and 5 bases from J, with 12 bases between. This CDR3 is 12 amino acids long. In DNA, the CDR3 is TGCAGCGTTGCGGACAGAATCGACGAGCAGTACTTC. Translation gives CSVADRIDEQYF.

The chain has TRBV5-1 and TRBJ1-4; 8 bases fit TRBD1. Germline V gene data show CDR1 as SGHRS and CDR2 as YFSETQ. The CDR3 sequence is 15 residues long. J gave up 8 bases and V 2 bases, and 8 bases lay outside the gene matches. CDR3 sequence (DNA): TGCGCCAGCAGCTTAGGACAGGGCAGGGAGGAAAAACTGTTTTTT. Amino acids: CASSLGQGREEKLFF. The variable domain in full, completed from reference TRBV5-1 and TRBJ1-4, reads KAGVTQTPRYLIKTRGQQVTLSCSPISGHRSVSWYQQTPGQGLQFLFEYFSETQRNKGNFPGRFSGRQFSNSRSEMNVSTLELGDSALYLCASSLGQGREEKLFFGSGTQLSVL.

The chain employs TRBV7-6 and TRBJ2-1; D uncertain. Trimming pared 2 bases from V and 6 bases from J, leaving 8 bases between. This CDR3 spans 13 amino acids. The germline V gene has CDR1 SGHVS and CDR2 FNYEAQ. The CDR3 nucleotides read TGTGCCAGCAGCTTACAGAGACGCAATGAGCAGTTCTTC. Its translation is CASSLQRRNEQFF.

CDR3 protein: CASSRGDAMTEQFF. CDR3 bases: TGCGCCAGCAGTCGGGGAGACGCGATGACTGAGCAGTTCTTC. This chain links TRBV5-1 with TRBJ2-1, with D maybe TRBD2 (5 bases). Trimming shortened V by 5 bases and J by 9 bases, and 18 bases separated the two germline ends. This CDR3 is 14 amino acids long. Germline values: CDR1 SGHRS, CDR2 YFSETQ. The full variable domain, completed using reference TRBV5-1 and TRBJ2-1, is KAGVTQTPRYLIKTRGQQVTLSCSPISGHRSVSWYQQTPGQGLQFLFEYFSETQRNKGNFPGRFSGRQFSNSRSEMNVSTLELGDSALYLCASSRGDAMTEQFFGPGTRLTVL.

V gene TRBV5-1 combines with J gene TRBJ2-7; TRBD2 agrees at 9 bases. The CDR3 runs to 16 residues. V trimming: 1 base; J trimming: 3 bases; junction bases outside the gene matches: 8. The germline CDR1 and CDR2 sequences are SGHRS and YFSETQ. CDR3 sequence: CASSLKLAGTYYEQYF. The DNA of the CDR3 is TGCGCCAGCAGCTTGAAACTAGCGGGTACTTACTACGAGCAGTACTTC.

The chain recombines TRBV6-1 with TRBJ1-2; 9 bases fit TRBD1. This CDR3 region has 13 residues. Germline lookup yields CDR1 MNHNS and CDR2 SASEGT. Trimming at V came to 2 bases and at J to 8 bases, leaving 3 bases not matched to a gene. The CDR3 coding sequence is TGTGCCAGCAGTGAATACAGGGGGCGAGGCTACACCTTC. Residues: CASSEYRGRGYTF.

This chain links TRBV2 with TRBJ2-3; 14 bases align to TRBD2. With 6 bases clipped from V and 4 bases from J, the junction kept 21 bases outside the gene matches. CDR3 length equals 21 residues. CDR1 is SNHLY and CDR2 is FYNNEI in the germline V gene. CDR3 in DNA: TGTGCCAGCAGCAAACAGAGGCCCGGGACTAGCGGGAGCGGGGTCCCAGATACGCAGTATTTT. Its protein is CASSKQRPGTSGSGVPDTQYF.

This clone showed up just once. The chain uses TRBV5-1 and TRBJ2-3; 7 positions agree with TRBD2. CDR3 length: 15 amino acids. V shed 2 bases, J shed 5 bases, and the junction held 8 bases outside the gene matches. The germline V gene has CDR1 SGHRS and CDR2 YFSETQ. CDR3 DNA sequence: TGCGCCAGCAGCTTCGGGCAGGGAGGGGTAGATACGCAGTATTTT. Translated, it gives CASSFGQGGVDTQYF.

This chain connects TRBV10-3 to TRBJ2-1; 10 nucleotides line up with TRBD2. This CDR3 has 16 residues. The junction had 8 bases not matched to a gene; V was cut back by 4 bases and J by 5 bases. Germline lookup yields CDR1 ENHRY and CDR2 SYGVKD. CDR3 protein: CAISGPTSGKDNEQFF. CDR3 nucleotide sequence: TGTGCCATCAGTGGTCCCACTAGCGGGAAGGACAATGAGCAGTTCTTC.

The rearrangement uses TRBV7-9 and TRBJ2-5; no firm D call. Trimming removed 7 bases from V and 3 bases from J, with 24 bases in between. The V gene's germline CDR1 is SEHNR and CDR2 FQNEAQ (reference sequence). This CDR3 is 17 amino acids long. CDR3 bases: TGTGCCAGCATCTTCCCCGGTATTAAGACCCAAGAAGAGACCCAGTACTTC. This encodes CASIFPGIKTQEETQYF.

The CDR3 region is CASSLQGTHGYTF. CDR3 sequence (DNA): TGTGCCAGCAGTCTGCAGGGGACACATGGCTACACCTTC. V is TRBV5-4 and J is TRBJ1-2; TRBD1 might be the D (6 bases). The CDR3 length is 13 residues. Trimming cost V 5 bases and J 6 bases, with 14 bases left between them. Germline CDR1 reads SGHNT; CDR2 reads YYREEE (reference sequence).

CDR3 loop: CASSMTSGYNEQFF. The CDR3 DNA reads as TGTGCCAGCAGTATGACTAGCGGATACAATGAGCAGTTCTTC. The rearrangement uses TRBV6-5 and TRBJ2-1, with 9 positions matching TRBD2. The CDR3 consists of 14 residues. V was pared by 5 bases and J by 4 bases, with 3 bases of the junction left unmatched. The germline gives CDR1 MNHEY, CDR2 SVGAGI.

Here the CDR3 DNA reads TGTGCCAGCGGAAAAGGGGTCTCCTACGAGCAGTACTTC. Protein sequence: CASGKGVSYEQYF. The J gene is TRBJ2-7, the V gene TRBV9; a possible D gene is TRBD1 (5 bases). Germline CDR1 SGDLS, CDR2 YYNGEE. CDR3 size: 13 residues. Trimming took 7 bases from V and 0 from J, leaving 11 bases between them.

This chain connects TRBV25-1 to TRBJ1-5; no clear D. The V end lost 0 bases, the J end lost 1 base, and 7 bases lay between the germline ends. This CDR3 region has 15 residues. Germline V gives CDR1 MGHDK, CDR2 SYGVNS. The CDR3 coding sequence is TGTGCCAGCAGTGAATATTGGCAGAGCAATCAGCCCCAGCATTTT. Translating it yields CASSEYWQSNQPQHF.

This clone came up a few times. The V gene is TRBV27, the J gene TRBJ2-1, with 14 bases lining up with TRBD2. Germline V lookup: CDR1 MNHEY, CDR2 SMNVEV (reference sequence). The length of the CDR3 is 14 residues. The V and J ends lost 4 bases and 10 bases, in that order; junction bases with no gene match: 3. CDR3 in amino acids: CASSSRLAGGEQFF. CDR3 DNA sequence: TGTGCCAGCAGTTCGAGACTAGCGGGGGGGGAGCAGTTCTTC.

The chain joins TRBV5-6 to TRBJ2-1; maybe TRBD2 (5 bases). V was trimmed by 3 bases and J by 8 bases, leaving 21 bases between them. From germline, CDR1 is SGHDT and CDR2 YYEEEE. The CDR3 loop spans 16 amino acids. For the CDR3, the DNA is TGTGCCAGCAGCTCCTCGAAATCAGGACTCCCCCATGAGCAGTTCTTC. This translates into CASSSSKSGLPHEQFF.

The chain combines TRBV27 with TRBJ2-5, with 7 bases fitting TRBD2. V lost 5 bases, J lost 7 bases, and 7 bases stayed unmatched. The V gene's germline CDR1 is MNHEY and CDR2 SMNVEV (reference sequence). This CDR3 contains 13 residues. CDR3 nucleotides: TGTGCCAGCAGTCCCCAGCGGGGTACGACCCAGTACTTC. Translating it yields CASSPQRGTTQYF.

The V and J genes are TRBV18 and TRBJ1-2; TRBD1 matches 7 bases. The CDR3 has 18 amino acids. Per the germline V gene, CDR1 is KGHSH and CDR2 is LQKENI. The V segment lost 1 base and the J segment 0 bases; nucleotides outside the gene matches: 11. Here the CDR3 reads CASSPLPRTGATNYGYTF. In DNA form, the CDR3 reads TGTGCCAGCTCACCACTTCCTAGGACAGGAGCAACTAACTATGGCTACACCTTC. Complete variable domain (other parts from reference TRBV18 and TRBJ1-2): NAGVMQNPRHLVRRRGQEARLRCSPMKGHSHVYWYRQLPEEGLKFMVYLQKENIIDESGMPKERFSAEFPKEGPSILRIQQVVRGDSAAYFCASSPLPRTGATNYGYTFGSGTRLTVV.

The J gene is TRBJ2-2, the V gene TRBV10-3, with a possible D match to TRBD1 (5 bases). Deletions cut 5 bases from V and 4 bases from J, with 29 bases between. The V gene's germline CDR1 is ENHRY and CDR2 SYGVKD. The CDR3 has 20 amino acids. In nucleotides, the CDR3 is TGTGCCATCAGTTTCGGACCCGGTGGCACCCAGGGTGAGGTCACCGGGGAGCTGTTTTTT. It specifies CAISFGPGGTQGEVTGELFF.

This sequence joins TRBV29-1 and TRBJ1-5; D not certain. The CDR3 is made up of 13 amino acids. V was shortened by 3 bases and J by 0 bases, with 6 bases between the two germline ends. Germline loops: CDR1 SQVTM, CDR2 ANQGSEA. The CDR3 DNA reads TGCAGCGTTGAGATAGATAGCAATCAGCCCCAGCATTTT. It codes for CSVEIDSNQPQHF.

The V gene is TRBV2, the J gene TRBJ2-7, with a tentative D call TRBD2 (6 bases). Trimming left V 2 bases short and J 8 bases short, with 7 bases between. The germline V gene encodes CDR1 SNHLY and CDR2 FYNNEI. This CDR3 region has 11 residues. CDR3 nucleotides: TGTGCCAGCAGTGAACTAGCGCAGCAGTACTTC. Translated, it gives CASSELAQQYF.